The present entry profiles one T cell receptor (beta chain) with its context. The target antigen is unknown. One entry per CDR3 protein, called by TCRdb with MiXCR from the reads. The profile shows approximately 77,000 distinct CDR3 sequences, 20% to 25% of them singletons. The sample belongs to a study of type 1 regulatory T cells. Study-wide context: T-allo10 is a Tr1-enriched, alloantigen-specific CD4 T cell product made in vitro. General study results and limits: Compared with non-Tr1 cells, Tr1 cells showed a narrower TCR repertoire.

The specimen was cultured type 1 regulatory T (Tr1) cells, either the whole culture or a sorted fraction (not recorded which). The sequence came from a human donor in good health.

Here the CDR3 DNA reads TGCGCCAGCAGTGAGTTTAGGAACTACAACAATGAGCAGTTCTTC. Translating gives CASSEFRNYNNEQFF. This chain joins TRBV10-2 and TRBJ2-1; D unclear. CDR1 is WSHSY, CDR2 SAAADI, per germline. The CDR3 length is 15 residues. V lost 1 base to trimming and J lost 5 bases, with 12 bases between them.